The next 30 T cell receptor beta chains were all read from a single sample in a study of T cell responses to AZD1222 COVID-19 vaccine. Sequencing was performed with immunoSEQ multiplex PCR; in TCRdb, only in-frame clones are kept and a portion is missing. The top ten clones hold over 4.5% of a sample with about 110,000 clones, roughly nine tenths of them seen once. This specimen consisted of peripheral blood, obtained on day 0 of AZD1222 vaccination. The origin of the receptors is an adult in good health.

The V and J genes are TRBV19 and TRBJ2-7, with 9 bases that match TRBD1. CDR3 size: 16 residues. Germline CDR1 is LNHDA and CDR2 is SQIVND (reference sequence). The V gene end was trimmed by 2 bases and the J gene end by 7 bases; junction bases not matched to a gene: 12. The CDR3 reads CASSIRSGTGNREQYF. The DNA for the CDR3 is TGTGCCAGTAGTATACGCTCCGGGACAGGGAATCGGGAGCAGTACTTC. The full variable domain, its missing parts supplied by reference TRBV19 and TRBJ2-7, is DGGITQSPKYLFRKEGQNVTLSCEQNLNHDAMYWYRQDPGQGLRLIYYSQIVNDFQKGDIAEGYSVSREKKESFPLTVTSAQKNPTAFYLCASSIRSGTGNREQYFGPGTRLTVT.

CDR3 residues: CASSPLGPGGMGGKLFF. The CDR3, as DNA: TGTGCCAGCAGCCCACTAGGACCGGGGGGGATGGGAGGAAAACTGTTTTTT. The genes are TRBV7-8 and TRBJ1-4, with D possibly TRBD1 on 5 matching bases. This CDR3 region has 17 residues. Trimming took off 5 bases at V and 10 bases at J, with 26 bases between the two ends. The V gene's germline CDR1 is SGHVS and CDR2 FQNEAQ.

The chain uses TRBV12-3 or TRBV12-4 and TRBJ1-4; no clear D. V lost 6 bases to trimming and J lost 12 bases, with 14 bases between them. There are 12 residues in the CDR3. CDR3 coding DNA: TGTGCCAGCAGGTCTCGACTTGCTCAACTGTTTTTT. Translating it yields CASRSRLAQLFF.

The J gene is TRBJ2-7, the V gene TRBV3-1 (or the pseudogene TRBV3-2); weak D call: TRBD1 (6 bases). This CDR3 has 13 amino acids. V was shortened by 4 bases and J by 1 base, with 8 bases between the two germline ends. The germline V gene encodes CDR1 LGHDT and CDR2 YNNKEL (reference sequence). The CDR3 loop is CASSPGDSYEQYF. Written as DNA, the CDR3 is TGTGCCAGCAGCCCAGGGGATTCCTACGAGCAGTACTTC.

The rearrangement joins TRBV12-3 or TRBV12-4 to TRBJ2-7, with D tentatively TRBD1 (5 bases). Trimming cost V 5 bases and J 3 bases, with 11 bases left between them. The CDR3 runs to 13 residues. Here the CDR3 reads CASSPRGGYEQYF. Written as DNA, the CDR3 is TGTGCCAGCAGTCCTAGGGGCGGCTACGAGCAGTACTTC.

CDR3 DNA: TGTGCCAGCAGCGTAGCGTCAGCTGGAAGCACCTCTGGAAACACCATATATTTT. It translates to CASSVASAGSTSGNTIYF. V usage is TRBV9 and J usage is TRBJ1-3; D ambiguous. CDR1 and CDR2 (germline): SGDLS, YYNGEE. The CDR3 loop spans 18 amino acids. Trimming shortened V by 0 bases and J by 0 bases, and 16 bases separated the two germline ends.

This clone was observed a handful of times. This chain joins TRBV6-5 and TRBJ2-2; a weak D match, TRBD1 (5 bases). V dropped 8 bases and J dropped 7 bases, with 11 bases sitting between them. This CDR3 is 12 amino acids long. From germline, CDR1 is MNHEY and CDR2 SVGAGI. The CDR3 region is CASGQGYGELFF. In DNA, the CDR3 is TGTGCCAGCGGGCAGGGATACGGGGAGCTGTTTTTT.

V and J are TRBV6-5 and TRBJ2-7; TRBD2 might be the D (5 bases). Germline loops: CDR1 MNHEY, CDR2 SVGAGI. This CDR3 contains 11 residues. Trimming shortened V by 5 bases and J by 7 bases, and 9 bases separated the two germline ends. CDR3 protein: CASSSPGEQYF. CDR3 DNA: TGTGCCAGCAGTAGTCCGGGGGAGCAGTACTTC.

This CDR3 reads CASSPPGQGASGYTF. CDR3 DNA sequence: TGTGCCAGCTCACCACCGGGACAGGGGGCGAGCGGCTACACCTTC. This sequence joins TRBV18 and TRBJ1-2; 12 positions match TRBD1. The V segment lost 0 bases and the J segment 8 bases; nucleotides outside the gene matches: 4. CDR3 length equals 15 residues. Germline V gene sequence: CDR1 KGHSH, CDR2 LQKENI.

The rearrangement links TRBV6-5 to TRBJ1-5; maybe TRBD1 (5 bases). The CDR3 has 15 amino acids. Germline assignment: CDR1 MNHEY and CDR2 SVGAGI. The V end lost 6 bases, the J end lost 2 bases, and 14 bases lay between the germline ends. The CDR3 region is CASRGVGRGNQPQHF. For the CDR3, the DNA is TGTGCCAGCAGAGGGGTAGGCAGGGGCAATCAGCCCCAGCATTTT.

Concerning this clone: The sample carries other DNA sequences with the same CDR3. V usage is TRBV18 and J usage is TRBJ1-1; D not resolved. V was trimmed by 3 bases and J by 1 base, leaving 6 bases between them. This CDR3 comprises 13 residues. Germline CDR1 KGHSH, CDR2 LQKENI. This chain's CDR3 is CASSPSGNTEAFF. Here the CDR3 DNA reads TGTGCCAGCTCACCCAGTGGGAACACTGAAGCTTTCTTT.

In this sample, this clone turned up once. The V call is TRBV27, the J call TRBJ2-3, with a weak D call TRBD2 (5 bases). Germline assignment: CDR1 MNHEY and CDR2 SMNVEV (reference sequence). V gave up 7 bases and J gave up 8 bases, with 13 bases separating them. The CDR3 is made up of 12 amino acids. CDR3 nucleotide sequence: TGTGCCAGCACGTCGGGATCGACTACGCAGTATTTT. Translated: CASTSGSTTQYF.

The CDR3 region has the DNA TGCGCCAGCAGCCATCAGGACAGGGGGCTATCGGGCGGCTACACCTTC. It yields the protein CASSHQDRGLSGGYTF. The gene calls are TRBV4-1 and TRBJ1-2, with 11 bases identical to TRBD1. V shed 3 bases, J shed 8 bases, and the junction held 11 bases outside the gene matches. This CDR3 is 16 amino acids long. Germline CDR1 reads MGHRA; CDR2 reads YSYEKL.

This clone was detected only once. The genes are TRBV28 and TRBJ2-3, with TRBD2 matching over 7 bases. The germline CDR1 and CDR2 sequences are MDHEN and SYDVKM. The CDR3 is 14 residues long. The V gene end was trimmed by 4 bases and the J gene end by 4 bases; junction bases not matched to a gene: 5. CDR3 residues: CASSSSGRPDTQYF. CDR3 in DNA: TGTGCCAGCAGTTCTTCCGGGAGGCCAGATACGCAGTATTTT.

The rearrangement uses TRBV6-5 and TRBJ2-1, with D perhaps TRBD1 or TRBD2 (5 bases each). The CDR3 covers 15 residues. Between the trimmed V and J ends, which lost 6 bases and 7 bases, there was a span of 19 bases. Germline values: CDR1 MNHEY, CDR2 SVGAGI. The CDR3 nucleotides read TGTGCCAGCAGCACCGCCGGGACCGCTTTTAATGAGCAGTTCTTC. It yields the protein CASSTAGTAFNEQFF.

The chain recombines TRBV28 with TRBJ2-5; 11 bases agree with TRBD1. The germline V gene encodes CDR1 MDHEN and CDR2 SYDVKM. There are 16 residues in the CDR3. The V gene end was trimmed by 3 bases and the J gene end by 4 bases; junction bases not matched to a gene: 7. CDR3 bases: TGTGCCAGCAGTTTCCCTGCCGGGACAGGGGGAGAGACCCAGTACTTC. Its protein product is CASSFPAGTGGETQYF.

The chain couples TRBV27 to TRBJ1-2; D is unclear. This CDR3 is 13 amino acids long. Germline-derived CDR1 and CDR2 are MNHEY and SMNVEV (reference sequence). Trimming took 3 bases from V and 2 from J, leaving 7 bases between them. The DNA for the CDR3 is TGTGCCAGCAGTTTCGGCCTAAACTATGGCTACACCTTC. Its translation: CASSFGLNYGYTF.

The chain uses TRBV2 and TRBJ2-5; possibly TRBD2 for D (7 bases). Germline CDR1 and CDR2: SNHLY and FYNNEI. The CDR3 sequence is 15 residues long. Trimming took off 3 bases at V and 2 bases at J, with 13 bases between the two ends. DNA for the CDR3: TGTGCCAGCAGTGACCGGGGGGCCCGACAAGAGACCCAGTACTTC. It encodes CASSDRGARQETQYF.

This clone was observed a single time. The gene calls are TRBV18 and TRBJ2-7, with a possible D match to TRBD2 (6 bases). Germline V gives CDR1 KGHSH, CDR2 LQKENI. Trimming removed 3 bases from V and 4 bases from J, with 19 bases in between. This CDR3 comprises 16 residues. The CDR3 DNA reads TGTGCCAGCTCACCTCCTGGAATTGGGGGGAGTTACGAGCAGTACTTC. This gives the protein CASSPPGIGGSYEQYF.

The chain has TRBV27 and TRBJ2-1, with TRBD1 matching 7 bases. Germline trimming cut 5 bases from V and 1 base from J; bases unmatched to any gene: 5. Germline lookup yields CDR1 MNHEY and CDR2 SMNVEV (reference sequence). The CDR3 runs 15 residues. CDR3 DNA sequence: TGTGCCAGCAGTCCTAGGGGGCAGTCCTACAATGAGCAGTTCTTC. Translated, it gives CASSPRGQSYNEQFF.

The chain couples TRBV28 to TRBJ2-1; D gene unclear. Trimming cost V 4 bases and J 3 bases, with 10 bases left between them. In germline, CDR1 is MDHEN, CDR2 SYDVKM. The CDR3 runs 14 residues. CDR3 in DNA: TGTGCCAGCAGTTCCCCCGGGCTCTACAATGAGCAGTTCTTC. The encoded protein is CASSSPGLYNEQFF.

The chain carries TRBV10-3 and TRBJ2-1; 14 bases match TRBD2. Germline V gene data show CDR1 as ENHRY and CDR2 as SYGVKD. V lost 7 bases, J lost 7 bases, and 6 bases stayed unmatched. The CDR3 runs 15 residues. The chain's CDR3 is CAIKTGTSGSNEQFF. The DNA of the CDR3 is TGTGCCATCAAAACCGGGACTAGCGGGAGTAATGAGCAGTTCTTC.

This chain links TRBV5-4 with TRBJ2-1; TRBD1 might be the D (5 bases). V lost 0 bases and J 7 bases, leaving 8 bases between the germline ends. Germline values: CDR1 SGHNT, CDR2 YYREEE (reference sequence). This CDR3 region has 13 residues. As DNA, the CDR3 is TGTGCCAGCAGCTTGGCCGCAGGGAATGAGCAGTTCTTC. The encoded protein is CASSLAAGNEQFF.

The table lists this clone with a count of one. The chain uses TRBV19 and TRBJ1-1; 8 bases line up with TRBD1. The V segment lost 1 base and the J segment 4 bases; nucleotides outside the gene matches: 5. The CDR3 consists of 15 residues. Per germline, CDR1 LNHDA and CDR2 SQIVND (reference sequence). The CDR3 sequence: CASSIARTGPTEAFF. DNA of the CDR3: TGTGCCAGTAGTATAGCTAGGACAGGGCCCACTGAAGCTTTCTTT.

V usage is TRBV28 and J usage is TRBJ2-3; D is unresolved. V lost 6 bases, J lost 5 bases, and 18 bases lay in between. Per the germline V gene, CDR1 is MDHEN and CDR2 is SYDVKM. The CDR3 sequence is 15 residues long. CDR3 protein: CASSLPLPGIDTQYF. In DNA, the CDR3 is TGTGCCAGCAGCCTCCCCCTACCCGGAATAGATACGCAGTATTTT.

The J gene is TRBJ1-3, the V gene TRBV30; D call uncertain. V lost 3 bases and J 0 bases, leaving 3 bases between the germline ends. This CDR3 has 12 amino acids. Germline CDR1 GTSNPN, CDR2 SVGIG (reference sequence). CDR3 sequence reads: CAWRGSGNTIYF. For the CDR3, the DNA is TGTGCCTGGAGGGGCTCTGGAAACACCATATATTTT.

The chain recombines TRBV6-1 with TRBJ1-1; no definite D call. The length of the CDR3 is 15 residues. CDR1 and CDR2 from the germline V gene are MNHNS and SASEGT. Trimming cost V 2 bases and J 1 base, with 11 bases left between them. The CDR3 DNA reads TGTGCCAGCAGTGAACGGGAGCCCTCGAACACTGAAGCTTTCTTT. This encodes CASSEREPSNTEAFF.

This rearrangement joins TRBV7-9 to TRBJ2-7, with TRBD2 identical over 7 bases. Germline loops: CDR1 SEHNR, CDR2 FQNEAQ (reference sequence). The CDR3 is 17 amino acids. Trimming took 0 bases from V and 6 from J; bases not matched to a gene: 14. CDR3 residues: CASSLATTSEFPREQYF. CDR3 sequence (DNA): TGTGCCAGCAGCTTAGCGACAACTAGCGAGTTCCCACGCGAGCAGTACTTC.

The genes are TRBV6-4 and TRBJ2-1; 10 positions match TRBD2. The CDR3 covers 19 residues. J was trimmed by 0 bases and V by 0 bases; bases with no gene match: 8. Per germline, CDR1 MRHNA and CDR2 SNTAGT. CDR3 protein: CASSDSGWPSGSSYNEQFF. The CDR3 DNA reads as TGTGCCAGCAGTGACTCGGGTTGGCCTAGCGGGAGCTCCTACAATGAGCAGTTCTTC.

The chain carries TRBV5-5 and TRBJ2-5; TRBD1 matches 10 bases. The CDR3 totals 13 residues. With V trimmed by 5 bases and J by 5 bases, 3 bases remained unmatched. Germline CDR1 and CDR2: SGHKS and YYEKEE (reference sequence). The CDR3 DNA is TGTGCCAGCAGGGACAGGGGGTTGGAGACCCAGTACTTC. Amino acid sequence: CASRDRGLETQYF.